The 24 T cell receptor beta chains below come from one sample, sequenced in a study of T cell repertoires in cytomegalovirus infection. TCRdb re-derived calls from the reads in MiXCR, one entry per CDR3 protein. The sample holds around 300,000 distinct CDR3 sequences, over 20% seen once. Specimen: PBMCs. Every receptor here comes from a human donor in good health (CMV status not recorded). Some clones in this sample may be carry-over from other donors' samples.

About this clonotype: At one boundary the junction diverges from the germline segment, which might be a read error. The rearrangement uses TRBV7-7 and TRBJ2-3, with 7 bases fitting TRBD2. This CDR3 has 16 residues. Germline CDR1 is SSHAT and CDR2 is FNYEAQ (reference sequence). The CDR3 region is CASSIRPGGITDTQYF. In DNA, the CDR3 is TGTGCTAGCAGCATAAGACCGGGGGGTATCACAGATACGCAGTATTTT.

The V and J genes are TRBV6-6 and TRBJ2-1; 8 positions match TRBD2. The CDR3 loop spans 12 amino acids. After removal of 8 bases from V and 10 bases from J, the junction contained 7 bases not matched to a gene. CDR1 is MNHNY and CDR2 is SVGAGI in the germline V gene (reference sequence). In DNA form, the CDR3 reads TGTGCCAGCCGTAGTTCGGGGGGGGAGCAGTTCTTC. It translates to CASRSSGGEQFF.

This clonotype was detected a few times. In DNA, the CDR3 is TGCAGTGCTAGAGACGCTAGACAGGATAGCAATCAGCCCCAGCATTTT. This codes for CSARDARQDSNQPQHF. The rearrangement joins TRBV20-1 to TRBJ1-5, with D maybe TRBD1 (6 bases). Germline-derived CDR1 and CDR2 are DFQATT and SNEGSKA (reference sequence). V was pared by 0 bases and J by 0 bases, with 12 bases between. The CDR3 covers 16 residues.

This clonotype was counted at least ten times. The chain uses TRBV7-3 and TRBJ2-1; D gene unclear. Germline V CDR1 and CDR2: SGHTA, FQGTGA. The germline V and J ends were trimmed by 0 bases and 4 bases, with 10 bases remaining between them. This CDR3 spans 15 amino acids. CDR3 protein: CASSLTGSPYNEQFF. The CDR3, as DNA: TGTGCCAGCAGCTTAACGGGATCCCCATACAATGAGCAGTTCTTC.

This clonotype was detected a few times. This sequence joins TRBV28 and TRBJ2-3; 9 positions match TRBD1. Germline values: CDR1 MDHEN, CDR2 SYDVKM. After removal of 4 bases from V and 1 base from J, the junction contained 6 bases not matched to a gene. The length of the CDR3 is 16 residues. The CDR3 DNA reads as TGTGCCAGCAGTTCCTCGTACAGGGGGCGCACAGATACGCAGTATTTT. Translating gives CASSSSYRGRTDTQYF.

This clonotype has a handful of counts. This chain uses TRBV5-1 with TRBJ2-3, with 8 bases aligning to TRBD2. Germline V gives CDR1 SGHRS, CDR2 YFSETQ. The CDR3 runs to 15 residues. Trimming cost V 5 bases and J 2 bases; bases outside gene matches: 7. The CDR3 DNA follows: TGCGCCAGCAGGCGAGCGGGGGCCGACACAGATACGCAGTATTTT. Its translation is CASRRAGADTDTQYF. The full variable domain, in which reference TRBV5-1 and TRBJ2-3 provide the parts outside the CDR3, is KAGVTQTPRYLIKTRGQQVTLSCSPISGHRSVSWYQQTPGQGLQFLFEYFSETQRNKGNFPGRFSGRQFSNSRSEMNVSTLELGDSALYLCASRRAGADTDTQYFGPGTRLTVL.

The chain uses TRBV6-2 or TRBV6-3 and TRBJ2-1; D tentatively reads TRBD1 or TRBD2 (5 bases each). Germline loops: CDR1 MNHEY, CDR2 SVGEGT. The CDR3 contains 14 residues. The V end lost 7 bases, the J end lost 8 bases, and 18 bases lay between the germline ends. For the CDR3, the DNA is TGTGCCAGCAAGTCCGGGGCAGGGCCGGATGAGCAGTTCTTC. This sequence encodes CASKSGAGPDEQFF.

This clonotype has more than one count but fewer than ten. This rearrangement joins TRBV7-8 to TRBJ2-1; a weak D match, TRBD1 (7 bases). The V end lost 7 bases, the J end lost 13 bases, and 20 bases lay between the germline ends. In germline, CDR1 is SGHVS, CDR2 FQNEAQ. The CDR3 is made up of 13 amino acids. The CDR3 bases are TGTGCCAGCAACCCAGGGGGACGGGACTTACAGTTCTTC. As protein: CASNPGGRDLQFF. Supplemented by reference TRBV7-8 and TRBJ2-1, the full variable domain reads GAGVSQSPRYKVAKRGQDVALRCDPISGHVSLFWYQQALGQGPEFLTYFQNEAQLDKSGLPSDRFFAERPEGSVSTLKIQRTQQEDSAVYLCASNPGGRDLQFFGPGTRLTVL.

The rearrangement joins TRBV28 to TRBJ1-5; maybe TRBD1 (5 bases). Between the trimmed V and J ends, which lost 1 base and 5 bases, there was a span of 9 bases. The CDR3 is 14 amino acids. The germline gives CDR1 MDHEN, CDR2 SYDVKM. CDR3 in amino acids: CASSLSGDYQPQHF. CDR3 nucleotides: TGTGCCAGCAGTTTATCGGGGGATTATCAGCCCCAGCATTTT.

A few counts support this clonotype. This sequence joins TRBV5-4 and TRBJ2-5; D is uncertain. CDR3 size: 14 residues. Germline-derived CDR1 and CDR2 are SGHNT and YYREEE (reference sequence). V lost 5 bases, J lost 4 bases, and 15 bases lay in between. Here the CDR3 DNA reads TGTGCCAGCAGGTCTGCAGCTCAGCTAGAGACCCAGTACTTC. Protein sequence: CASRSAAQLETQYF.

This chain links TRBV10-2 with TRBJ2-4, with 8 bases identical to TRBD1. The V gene's germline CDR1 is WSHSY and CDR2 SAAADI. The CDR3 totals 20 residues. V was pared by 4 bases and J by 0 bases, with 17 bases of the junction left unmatched. CDR3 nucleotide sequence: TGCGCCAGCAGTGTGAACCCGGGGACAGGCCGCCTGCTAGCCAAAAACATTCAGTACTTC. This gives the protein CASSVNPGTGRLLAKNIQYF.

CDR3 sequence: CATSEPGGSNEQFF. Written as DNA, the CDR3 is TGTGCCACCAGTGAACCGGGAGGGAGCAATGAGCAGTTCTTC. This sequence joins TRBV24-1 and TRBJ2-1; 8 bases are a match to TRBD2. The germline CDR1 and CDR2 sequences are KGHDR and SFDVKD. V shed 4 bases, J shed 6 bases, and the junction held 4 bases outside the gene matches. This CDR3 is 14 amino acids long.

This clonotype came up many times. The chain carries TRBV7-2 and TRBJ2-7, with 8 bases fitting TRBD2. V lost 1 base, J lost 3 bases, and 5 bases stayed unmatched. Germline V lookup: CDR1 SGHTA, CDR2 FQGNSA. The CDR3 consists of 15 residues. The CDR3, as DNA: TGTGCCAGCAGCTTAGGTTTTAGCGGGGTCTACGAGCAGTACTTC. This sequence encodes CASSLGFSGVYEQYF.

V is TRBV6-1 and J is TRBJ2-2; D is ambiguous. V lost 6 bases and J lost 6, with 17 bases in between. Germline values: CDR1 MNHNS, CDR2 SASEGT. The CDR3 totals 15 residues. In DNA form, the CDR3 reads TGTGCCAGCAGGAATGACGGCTGGCGGCCCGGGGAGCTGTTTTTT. This codes for CASRNDGWRPGELFF.

V and J are TRBV2 and TRBJ2-6; D ambiguous. The ends were cut back, 10 bases at V and 1 base at J, with 11 bases in the middle. Germline V gives CDR1 SNHLY, CDR2 FYNNEI. This CDR3 has 14 amino acids. CDR3: CATKMGSGANVLTF. The CDR3 bases are TGTGCCACTAAAATGGGGTCTGGGGCCAACGTCCTGACTTTC.

V is TRBV5-1 and J is TRBJ1-1, with D tentatively TRBD1 (5 bases). This CDR3 region has 15 residues. Germline-derived CDR1 and CDR2 are SGHRS and YFSETQ. Deletions cut 1 base from V and 1 base from J, with 11 bases between. CDR3 residues: CASSLWQGGNTEAFF. The DNA of the CDR3 is TGCGCCAGCAGCTTGTGGCAGGGAGGGAACACTGAAGCTTTCTTT.

The chain couples TRBV7-4 to TRBJ2-1; 8 bases agree with TRBD2. The CDR3 loop spans 15 amino acids. The V and J ends lost 3 bases and 2 bases, in that order; junction bases with no gene match: 3. Germline V gene sequence: CDR1 SGHVT, CDR2 SQSDAQ. CDR3 nucleotide sequence: TGTGCCAGCAGCTTGGACGGGAGGGCCTACAATGAGCAGTTCTTC. It encodes CASSLDGRAYNEQFF.

The sample holds a few counts of this clonotype. This chain connects TRBV5-4 to TRBJ2-5; 9 bases align to TRBD2. Per germline, CDR1 SGHNT and CDR2 YYREEE (reference sequence). CDR3 length: 14 amino acids. V lost 4 bases, J lost 2 bases, and 3 bases stayed unmatched. CDR3 sequence: CASSVGLAQETQYF. The CDR3, as DNA: TGTGCCAGCAGCGTGGGACTAGCACAAGAGACCCAGTACTTC.

This clonotype has more than one count but fewer than ten. The chain couples TRBV3-1 to TRBJ1-1, with a possible D match to TRBD1 (6 bases). The CDR3 runs 14 residues. V was trimmed by 1 base and J by 4 bases, leaving 10 bases between them. From germline, CDR1 is LGHDT and CDR2 YNNKEL (reference sequence). CDR3 loop: CASSQVGGGTEAFF. Written as DNA, the CDR3 is TGTGCCAGCAGCCAAGTGGGAGGGGGCACTGAAGCTTTCTTT.

The chain has TRBV6-4 and TRBJ1-4; D is unclear. Germline CDR1 is MRHNA and CDR2 is SNTAGT. The CDR3 runs to 14 residues. V shed 4 bases and J shed 4 bases, with 10 bases lying between them. CDR3 nucleotide sequence: TGTGCCAGCAGTGGTAGTGAGAGTAATGAAAAACTGTTTTTT. Protein: CASSGSESNEKLFF.

This clonotype came up a few times. This sequence joins TRBV20-1 and TRBJ1-6, with 9 bases that match TRBD1. V shed 5 bases and J 0 bases; nucleotides not matched to a gene: 5. Germline assignment: CDR1 DFQATT and CDR2 SNEGSKA (reference sequence). There are 16 residues in the CDR3. The CDR3 loop reads CSASGQGLSYNSPLHF. CDR3 sequence (DNA): TGCAGTGCTTCCGGACAGGGGCTCTCCTATAATTCACCCCTCCACTTT.

The chain joins TRBV20-1 to TRBJ2-3; D is uncertain. The length of the CDR3 is 14 residues. The V end lost 0 bases, the J end lost 2 bases, and 9 bases lay between the germline ends. Germline loops: CDR1 DFQATT, CDR2 SNEGSKA (reference sequence). CDR3 nucleotide sequence: TGCAGTGCTAGAGATGACCGTCTCACAGATACGCAGTATTTT. It is translated as CSARDDRLTDTQYF.

This clonotype was counted many times. The chain joins TRBV7-2 to TRBJ2-7; D call uncertain. Trimming took off 2 bases at V and 2 bases at J, with 7 bases between the two ends. Germline loops: CDR1 SGHTA, CDR2 FQGNSA. This CDR3 contains 13 residues. CDR3 residues: CASSLRPTYEQYF. DNA of the CDR3: TGTGCCAGCAGCTTACGCCCGACCTACGAGCAGTACTTC.

This chain uses TRBV5-1 with TRBJ2-1; 8 bases fit TRBD2. V dropped 1 base and J dropped 8; count of bases not matched to a gene: 8. The germline CDR1 and CDR2 sequences are SGHRS and YFSETQ. CDR3 length equals 15 residues. DNA of the CDR3: TGCGCCAGCAGCTTGAGAGCGGGAGTTTCGGATGAGCAGTTCTTC. Translating gives CASSLRAGVSDEQFF.